A single sample gave rise to the 22 T cell receptor beta chains below, sequenced in a study of blood T cell repertoires in COVID-19. Sequencing was performed with immunoSEQ multiplex PCR; in TCRdb, only in-frame clones are kept and a portion is missing. The profile shows 30,000 to 45,000 clones, roughly 86% of them singletons. Sequencing was done on a sample of peripheral blood. Every receptor here comes from a human donor in a cohort sampled during active COVID-19.

The chain employs TRBV4-2 and TRBJ1-5, with D maybe TRBD1 (5 bases). Germline CDR1 reads LGHNA; CDR2 reads YNFKEQ. The CDR3 is made up of 21 amino acids. The germline V and J ends were trimmed by 0 bases and 5 bases, with 29 bases remaining between them. The CDR3 sequence is CASSQEQGYSPATEKYQPQHF. CDR3 DNA sequence: TGTGCCAGCAGCCAAGAGCAGGGATATTCCCCCGCTACCGAAAAGTATCAGCCCCAGCATTTT.

This rearrangement joins TRBV6-5 to TRBJ2-5, with TRBD2 as a possible D gene (6 bases). V dropped 8 bases and J dropped 5 bases, with 15 bases sitting between them. The CDR3 runs to 13 residues. Germline CDR1 MNHEY, CDR2 SVGAGI. The CDR3: CASHRVGRETQYF. The CDR3 nucleotides read TGTGCCAGCCACCGTGTGGGGAGGGAGACCCAGTACTTC.

The chain has TRBV5-1 and TRBJ1-1; D remains ambiguous. V was shortened by 0 bases and J by 1 base, with 10 bases between the two germline ends. Germline lookup yields CDR1 SGHRS and CDR2 YFSETQ. The CDR3 contains 15 residues. The CDR3 DNA reads TGCGCCAGCAGCTTGGTCGCGGGCCCGAACACTGAAGCTTTCTTT. Translated, it gives CASSLVAGPNTEAFF.

The chain couples TRBV11-1 to TRBJ2-7; D perhaps matches TRBD2 (5 bases). With 5 bases removed from V and 0 bases from J, the gap between germline ends came to 8 bases. The CDR3 contains 13 residues. CDR1 and CDR2 (germline): SGHAT, FQDESV (reference sequence). Here the CDR3 reads CASSPAASYEQYF. In DNA, the CDR3 is TGTGCCAGCAGCCCAGCGGCCTCCTACGAGCAGTACTTC.

A single count supports this clone. The DNA of the CDR3 is TGTGCCAGCAGCGTACGGGGCTATGGCTACACCTTC. Protein sequence: CASSVRGYGYTF. The chain couples TRBV5-5 to TRBJ1-2; D gene uncertain. The germline V gene encodes CDR1 SGHKS and CDR2 YYEKEE (reference sequence). Trimming pared 4 bases from V and 4 bases from J, leaving 8 bases between. The CDR3 is 12 amino acids.

The genes are TRBV5-6 and TRBJ2-1; no reliable D call. This CDR3 has 13 residues. Per germline, CDR1 SGHDT and CDR2 YYEEEE. Trimming shortened V by 0 bases and J by 6 bases, and 7 bases separated the two germline ends. The CDR3 DNA sequence: TGTGCCAGCAGCTTGGGCAGTTTCAATGAGCAGTTCTTC. This gives the protein CASSLGSFNEQFF.

The chain combines TRBV30 with TRBJ2-1; possibly TRBD2 for D (5 bases). Germline CDR1 is GTSNPN and CDR2 is SVGIG (reference sequence). Trimming removed 1 base at V and 8 bases at J, with 18 bases between. The CDR3 is made up of 15 amino acids. CDR3 sequence: CAWSAEGPPGDEQFF. The CDR3 nucleotides read TGTGCCTGGAGTGCCGAGGGTCCGCCCGGCGATGAGCAGTTCTTC.

The chain has TRBV28 and TRBJ2-7, with unresolved D. This CDR3 is built from 12 residues. Looked up from germline, CDR1 is MDHEN and CDR2 is SYDVKM. V was pared by 7 bases and J by 2 bases, with 9 bases between. CDR3 coding DNA: TGTGCCAGCAAAAGCGCAGCCTACGAGCAGTACTTC. Translating it yields CASKSAAYEQYF.

V is TRBV4-1 and J is TRBJ2-1; possibly TRBD1 for D (5 bases). Germline CDR1 MGHRA, CDR2 YSYEKL. The germline V and J ends were trimmed by 4 bases and 4 bases, with 14 bases remaining between them. The CDR3 spans 15 residues. CDR3 DNA: TGCGCCAGCAGCCGCCCTGTGGGGCCTTACAATGAGCAGTTCTTC. Protein sequence: CASSRPVGPYNEQFF.

This chain uses TRBV6-2 or TRBV6-3 with TRBJ1-5; TRBD1 might be the D (6 bases). The germline V gene has CDR1 MNHEY and CDR2 SVGEGT. The CDR3 sequence is 13 residues long. V lost 6 bases and J 7 bases, leaving 13 bases between the germline ends. CDR3 residues: CASSRGPGQPQHF. CDR3 nucleotide sequence: TGTGCCAGCAGCCGGGGGCCAGGCCAGCCCCAGCATTTT.

This sequence joins TRBV3-1 (or the pseudogene TRBV3-2) and TRBJ2-1; TRBD2 matches 8 bases. CDR3 length equals 14 residues. V shed 5 bases and J 10 bases; nucleotides not matched to a gene: 10. CDR1 is LGHDT, CDR2 YNNKEL, per germline (reference sequence). The chain's CDR3 is CASSTRSGGPEQFF. The CDR3 DNA reads TGTGCCAGCAGCACTCGAAGCGGGGGCCCGGAGCAGTTCTTC.

This sequence joins TRBV19 and TRBJ1-2; 9 bases are shared with TRBD1. The CDR3 has 14 residues. CDR1 is LNHDA, CDR2 SQIVND, per germline (reference sequence). The trim removed 6 bases at V and 4 bases at J, leaving 6 bases unmatched. The CDR3 spells CASSLGQGLYGYTF. CDR3 nucleotide sequence: TGTGCCAGTAGCCTGGGACAGGGCCTCTATGGCTACACCTTC.

The chain employs TRBV28 and TRBJ1-2; the match to TRBD1 covers 9 bases. Per the germline V gene, CDR1 is MDHEN and CDR2 is SYDVKM. The junction had 6 bases not matched to a gene; V was cut back by 6 bases and J by 4 bases. CDR3 length: 14 residues. As DNA, the CDR3 is TGTGCCAGCAGACCGGGACAGGGAGGCTATGGCTACACCTTC. It specifies CASRPGQGGYGYTF.

In this sample, this clone turned up once. This chain uses TRBV9 with TRBJ2-1; 15 bases agree with TRBD2. Trimming removed 2 bases from V and 0 bases from J; junction bases left unmatched: 3. Looked up from germline, CDR1 is SGDLS and CDR2 is YYNGEE. The CDR3 has 18 amino acids. CDR3 amino acids: CASSVGLAGGSSYNEQFF. The CDR3 region has the DNA TGTGCCAGCAGCGTTGGACTAGCGGGGGGGTCCTCCTACAATGAGCAGTTCTTC.

J is TRBJ2-4 and V is TRBV28, with TRBD1 matching 8 bases. Germline CDR1 MDHEN, CDR2 SYDVKM. The CDR3 sequence is 16 residues long. J was trimmed by 0 bases and V by 6 bases; bases with no gene match: 7. The CDR3 region is CASSLGQALAKNIQYF. The DNA for the CDR3 is TGTGCCAGCAGCCTGGGACAGGCATTAGCCAAAAACATTCAGTACTTC.

This clone turned up a few times. The genes are TRBV5-1 and TRBJ1-2; D gene uncertain. V was cut by 5 bases and J by 5 bases, with 7 bases left in between. The length of the CDR3 is 11 residues. CDR1 is SGHRS and CDR2 is YFSETQ in the germline V gene. DNA of the CDR3: TGCGCCAGCAGTTTCGGTTATGGCTACACCTTC. Its translation: CASSFGYGYTF.

This sequence joins TRBV7-3 and TRBJ2-1; 10 positions match TRBD2. V shed 0 bases and J 3 bases; nucleotides not matched to a gene: 2. The CDR3 totals 16 residues. The germline V gene encodes CDR1 SGHTA and CDR2 FQGTGA. The CDR3, as DNA: TGTGCCAGCAGCTTAACGGGACTAGCGAGCTACAATGAGCAGTTCTTC. Protein product: CASSLTGLASYNEQFF.

This chain links TRBV19 with TRBJ2-7; TRBD2 matches at 7 bases. CDR1 and CDR2 (germline): LNHDA, SQIVND (reference sequence). V lost 3 bases to trimming and J lost 5 bases; unmatched junction nucleotides: 13. The CDR3 runs 16 residues. The CDR3 is CASSIMGGTALNEQYF. The CDR3 bases are TGTGCCAGTAGTATTATGGGGGGGACGGCCCTGAACGAGCAGTACTTC.

The chain links TRBV9 to TRBJ1-4; no definite D call. The CDR3 covers 13 residues. V was trimmed by 4 bases and J by 16 bases, leaving 20 bases between them. Germline V CDR1 and CDR2: SGDLS, YYNGEE. CDR3 DNA: TGTGCCAGCAGCTCAGACCTTCAGGCCCCCCGGTTTTTT. Translation gives CASSSDLQAPRFF.

The genes are TRBV18 and TRBJ2-7; a weak D match, TRBD1 (5 bases). Germline V gives CDR1 KGHSH, CDR2 LQKENI. This CDR3 spans 13 amino acids. The ends were cut back, 2 bases at V and 0 bases at J, with 5 bases in the middle. CDR3 DNA: TGTGCCAGCTCACCAGACAGCTCCTACGAGCAGTACTTC. It yields the protein CASSPDSSYEQYF.

The gene calls are TRBV4-1 and TRBJ1-6; TRBD1 is a possible D gene (5 bases). V was clipped by 1 base and J by 2 bases, with 15 bases between them. The V gene's germline CDR1 is MGHRA and CDR2 YSYEKL. The CDR3 is 18 amino acids. CDR3 protein: CASSQVSQGLTYNSPLHF. The CDR3 nucleotides are TGCGCCAGCAGCCAAGTTTCTCAGGGTCTGACCTATAATTCACCCCTCCACTTT.

The chain employs TRBV5-1 and TRBJ2-5, with 11 nucleotides matching TRBD2. Germline CDR1 is SGHRS and CDR2 is YFSETQ. With V trimmed by 4 bases and J by 5 bases, 10 bases remained unmatched. The CDR3 extends over 16 amino acids. The CDR3 is CASSLSGRGMMETQYF. CDR3 nucleotides: TGCGCCAGCAGCCTTAGCGGGAGGGGGATGATGGAGACCCAGTACTTC.